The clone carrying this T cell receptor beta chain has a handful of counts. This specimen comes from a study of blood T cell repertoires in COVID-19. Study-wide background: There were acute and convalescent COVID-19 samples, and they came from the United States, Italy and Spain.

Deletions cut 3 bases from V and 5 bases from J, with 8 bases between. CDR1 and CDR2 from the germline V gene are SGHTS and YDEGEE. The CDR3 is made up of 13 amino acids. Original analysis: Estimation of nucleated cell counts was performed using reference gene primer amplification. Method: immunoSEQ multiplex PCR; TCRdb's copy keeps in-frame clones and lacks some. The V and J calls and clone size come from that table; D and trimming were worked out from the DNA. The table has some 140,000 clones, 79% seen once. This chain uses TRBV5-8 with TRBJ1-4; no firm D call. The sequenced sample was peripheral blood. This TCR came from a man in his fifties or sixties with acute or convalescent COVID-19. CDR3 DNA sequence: TGTGCCAGCAGCTCCTATTACAATGAAAAACTGTTTTTT. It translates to CASSSYYNEKLFF.